This T cell receptor beta chain derives from a study of Ad26.COV2.S vaccination and SARS-CoV-2 variants. Background on the study: Vaccine-arm donor from the placebo-controlled COV1001 Ad26.COV2.S trial. Participants got Ad26.COV2.S intramuscularly, once or twice 56 days apart.

Germline assignment: CDR1 KGHSH and CDR2 LQKENI. This CDR3 has 16 residues. V lost 3 bases and J lost 4; bases outside the gene matches: 6. Study findings and constraints: It was found that vaccine and placebo recipients had similar non-spike TCR breadth. Vaccinees displayed broader spike-specific TCR repertoires than placebo recipients.

Comment on this clone: The antigen is undetermined.

Treatment specified: roughly 18 received Ad26.COV2.S at low or high dose, single or two shots; five or six received placebo; per-sample allocation not given. Specimens were obtained on day 63 following the first vaccine or placebo injection. Measured with immunoSEQ multiplex PCR; TCRdb has only the in-frame clones, and not every one. The sample records some 340,000 clones, around four fifths being singletons. This receptor was identified in a person aged 18-60 years who received the Ad26.COV2.S COVID-19 vaccine or a placebo. The chain links TRBV18 to TRBJ2-2; 9 bases line up with TRBD1. The sequences come from peripheral blood, collected in a trial of Ad26.COV2.S vaccine versus placebo. The CDR3 loop reads CASSPPATGGTGELFF. The CDR3 coding sequence is TGTGCCAGCTCACCGCCAGCGACAGGGGGCACCGGGGAGCTGTTTTTT.